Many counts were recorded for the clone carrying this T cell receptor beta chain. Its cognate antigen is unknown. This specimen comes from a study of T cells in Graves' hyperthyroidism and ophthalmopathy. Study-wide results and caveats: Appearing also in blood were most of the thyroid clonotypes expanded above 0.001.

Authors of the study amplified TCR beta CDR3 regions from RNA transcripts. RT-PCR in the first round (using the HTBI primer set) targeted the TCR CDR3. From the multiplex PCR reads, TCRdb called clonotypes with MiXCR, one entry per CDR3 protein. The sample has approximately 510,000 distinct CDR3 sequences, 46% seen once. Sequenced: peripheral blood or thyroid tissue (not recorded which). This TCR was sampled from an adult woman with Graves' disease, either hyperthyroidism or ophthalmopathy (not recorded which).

Written as DNA, the CDR3 is TGTGCCACCAGCGGGGGGACAGGGGCGTACGAGCAGTACTTC. Encoded protein: CATSGGTGAYEQYF. This chain uses TRBV15 with TRBJ2-7, with 10 nucleotides matching TRBD1. Germline V gene sequence: CDR1 LNHNV, CDR2 YYDKDF (reference sequence). This CDR3 is built from 14 residues. V was pared by 5 bases and J by 4 bases, with 5 bases of the junction left unmatched. Full variable domain (outside the CDR3, taken from reference TRBV15 and TRBJ2-7): DAMVIQNPRYQVTQFGKPVTLSCSQTLNHNVMYWYQQKSSQAPKLLFHYYDKDFNNEADTPDNFQSRRPNTSFCFLDIRSPGLGDTAMYLCATSGGTGAYEQYFGPGTRLTVT.